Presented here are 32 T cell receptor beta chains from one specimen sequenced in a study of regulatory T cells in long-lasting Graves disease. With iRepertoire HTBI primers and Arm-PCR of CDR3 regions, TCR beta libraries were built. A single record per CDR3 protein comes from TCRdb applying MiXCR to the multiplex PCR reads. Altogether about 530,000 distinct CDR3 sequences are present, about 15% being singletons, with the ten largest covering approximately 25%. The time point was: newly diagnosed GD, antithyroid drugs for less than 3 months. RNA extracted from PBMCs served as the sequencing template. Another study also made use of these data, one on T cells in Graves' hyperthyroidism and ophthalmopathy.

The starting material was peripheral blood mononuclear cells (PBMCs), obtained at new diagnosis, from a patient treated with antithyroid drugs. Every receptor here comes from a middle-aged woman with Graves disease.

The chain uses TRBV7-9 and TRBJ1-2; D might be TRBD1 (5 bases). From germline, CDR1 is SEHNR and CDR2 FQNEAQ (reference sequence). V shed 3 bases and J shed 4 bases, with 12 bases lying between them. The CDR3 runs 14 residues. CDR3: CASSLGTETYGYTF. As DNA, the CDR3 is TGTGCCAGCAGCTTGGGGACGGAGACCTATGGCTACACCTTC.

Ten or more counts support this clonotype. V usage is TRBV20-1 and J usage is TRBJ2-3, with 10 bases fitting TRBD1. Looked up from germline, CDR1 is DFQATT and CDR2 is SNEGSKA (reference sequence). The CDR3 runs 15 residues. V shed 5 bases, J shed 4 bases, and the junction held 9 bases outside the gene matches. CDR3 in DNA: TGCAGTGCTTTCCCGGGACAGGGGAGTTCAGATACGCAGTATTTT. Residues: CSAFPGQGSSDTQYF.

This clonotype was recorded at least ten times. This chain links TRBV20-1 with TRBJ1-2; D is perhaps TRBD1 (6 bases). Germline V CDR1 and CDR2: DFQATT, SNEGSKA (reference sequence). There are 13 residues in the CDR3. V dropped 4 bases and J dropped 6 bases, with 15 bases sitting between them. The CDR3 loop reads CSAKGGLLDGYTF. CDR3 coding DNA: TGCAGTGCTAAAGGGGGGCTTCTAGATGGCTACACCTTC.

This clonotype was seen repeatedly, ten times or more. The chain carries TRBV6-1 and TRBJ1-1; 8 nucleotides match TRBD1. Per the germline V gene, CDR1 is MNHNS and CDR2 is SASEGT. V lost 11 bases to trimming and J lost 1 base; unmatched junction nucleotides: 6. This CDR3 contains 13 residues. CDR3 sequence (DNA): TGTGCCTTTCGCAGGGGGCAGAACACTGAAGCTTTCTTT. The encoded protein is CAFRRGQNTEAFF.

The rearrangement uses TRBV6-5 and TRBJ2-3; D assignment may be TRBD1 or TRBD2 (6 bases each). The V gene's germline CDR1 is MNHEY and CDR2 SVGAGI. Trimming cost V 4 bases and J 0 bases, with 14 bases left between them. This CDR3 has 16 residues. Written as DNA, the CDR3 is TGTGCCAGCAGTTCCCCCATGGGGGGCAGCACAGATACGCAGTATTTT. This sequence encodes CASSSPMGGSTDTQYF.

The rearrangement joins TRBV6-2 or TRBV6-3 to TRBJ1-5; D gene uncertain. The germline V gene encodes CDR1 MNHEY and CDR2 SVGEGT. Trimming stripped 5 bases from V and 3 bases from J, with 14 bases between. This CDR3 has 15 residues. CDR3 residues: CASSEGQVNNQPQHF. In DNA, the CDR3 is TGTGCCAGCAGTGAAGGGCAGGTAAACAATCAGCCCCAGCATTTT.

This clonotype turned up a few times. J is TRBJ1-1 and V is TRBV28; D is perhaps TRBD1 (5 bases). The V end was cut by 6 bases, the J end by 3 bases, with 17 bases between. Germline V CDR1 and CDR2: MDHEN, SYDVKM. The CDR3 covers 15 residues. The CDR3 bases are TGTGCCAGCAGCCCCCGCTTAGGCAGGGACACTGAAGCTTTCTTT. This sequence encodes CASSPRLGRDTEAFF.

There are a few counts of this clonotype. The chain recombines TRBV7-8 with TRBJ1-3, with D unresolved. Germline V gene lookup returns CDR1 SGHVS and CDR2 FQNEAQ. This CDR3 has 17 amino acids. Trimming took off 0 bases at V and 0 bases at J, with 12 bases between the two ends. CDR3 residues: CASSLAHGQSSGNTIYF. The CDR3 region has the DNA TGTGCCAGCAGCTTAGCGCATGGGCAGAGCTCTGGAAACACCATATATTTT.

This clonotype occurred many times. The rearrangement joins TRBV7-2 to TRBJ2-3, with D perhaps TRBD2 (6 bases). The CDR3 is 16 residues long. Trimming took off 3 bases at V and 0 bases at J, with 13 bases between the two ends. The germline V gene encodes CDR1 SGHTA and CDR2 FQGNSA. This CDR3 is CASSFQLAVSTDTQYF. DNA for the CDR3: TGTGCCAGCAGCTTTCAACTAGCTGTTAGCACAGATACGCAGTATTTT. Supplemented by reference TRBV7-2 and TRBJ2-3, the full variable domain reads GAGVSQSPSNKVTEKGKDVELRCDPISGHTALYWYRQSLGQGLEFLIYFQGNSAPDKSGLPSDRFSAERTGGSVSTLTIQRTQQEDSAVYLCASSFQLAVSTDTQYFGPGTRLTVL.

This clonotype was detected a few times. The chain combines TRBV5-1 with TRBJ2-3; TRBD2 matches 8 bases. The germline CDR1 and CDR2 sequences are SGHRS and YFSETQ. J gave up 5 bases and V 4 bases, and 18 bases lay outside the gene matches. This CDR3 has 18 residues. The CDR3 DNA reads TGCGCCAGCAGCCCCTCTGCGGGGGGCAACCTGCTTGGAGATACGCAGTATTTT. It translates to CASSPSAGGNLLGDTQYF.

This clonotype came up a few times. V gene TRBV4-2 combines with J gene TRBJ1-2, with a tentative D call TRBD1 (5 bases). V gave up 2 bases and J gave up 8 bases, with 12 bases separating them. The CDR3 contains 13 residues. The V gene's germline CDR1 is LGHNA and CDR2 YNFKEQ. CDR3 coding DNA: TGTGCCAGCAGCCAACCCTCGACAGACGGCTACACCTTC. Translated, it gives CASSQPSTDGYTF.

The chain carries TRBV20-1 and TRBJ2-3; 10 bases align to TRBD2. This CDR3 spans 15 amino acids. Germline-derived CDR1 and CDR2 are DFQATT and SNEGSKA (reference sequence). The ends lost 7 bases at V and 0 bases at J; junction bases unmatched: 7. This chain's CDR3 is CSVDSGGPSTDTQYF. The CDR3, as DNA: TGCAGTGTGGATAGCGGGGGGCCTAGCACAGATACGCAGTATTTT.

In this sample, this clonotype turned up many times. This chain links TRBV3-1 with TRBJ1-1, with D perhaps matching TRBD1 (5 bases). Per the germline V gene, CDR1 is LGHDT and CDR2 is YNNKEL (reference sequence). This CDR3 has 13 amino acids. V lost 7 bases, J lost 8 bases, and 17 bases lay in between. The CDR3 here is CASTKGGALEAFF. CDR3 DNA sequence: TGTGCCAGCACCAAGGGAGGGGCCTTAGAAGCTTTCTTT.

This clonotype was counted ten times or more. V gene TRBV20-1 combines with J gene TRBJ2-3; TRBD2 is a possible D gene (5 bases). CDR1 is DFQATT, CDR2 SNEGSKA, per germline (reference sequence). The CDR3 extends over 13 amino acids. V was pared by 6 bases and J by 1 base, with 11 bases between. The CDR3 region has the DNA TGCAGTGCCGATAACGGGGGCACAGATACGCAGTATTTT. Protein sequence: CSADNGGTDTQYF.

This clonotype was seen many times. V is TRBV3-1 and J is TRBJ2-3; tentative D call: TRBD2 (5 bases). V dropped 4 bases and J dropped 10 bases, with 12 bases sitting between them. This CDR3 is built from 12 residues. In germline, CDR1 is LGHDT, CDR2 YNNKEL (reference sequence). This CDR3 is CASSRRGRAQYF. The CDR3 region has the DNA TGTGCCAGCAGCCGCCGAGGGCGGGCGCAGTATTTT.

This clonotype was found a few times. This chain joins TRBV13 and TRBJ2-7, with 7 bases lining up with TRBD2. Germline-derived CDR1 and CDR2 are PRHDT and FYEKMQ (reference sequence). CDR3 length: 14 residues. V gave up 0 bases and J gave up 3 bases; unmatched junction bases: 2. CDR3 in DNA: TGTGCCAGCAGCTTAGGCCGGACTAGCTACGAGCAGTACTTC. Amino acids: CASSLGRTSYEQYF. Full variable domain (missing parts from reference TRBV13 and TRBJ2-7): AAGVIQSPRHLIKEKRETATLKCYPIPRHDTVYWYQQGPGQDPQFLISFYEKMQSDKGSIPDRFSAQQFSDYHSELNMSSLELGDSALYFCASSLGRTSYEQYFGPGTRLTVT.

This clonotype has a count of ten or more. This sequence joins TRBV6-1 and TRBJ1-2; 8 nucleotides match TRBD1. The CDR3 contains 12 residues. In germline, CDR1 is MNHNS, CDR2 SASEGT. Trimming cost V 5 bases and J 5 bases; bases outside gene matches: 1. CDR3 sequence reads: CASSRQGYGYTF. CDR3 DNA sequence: TGTGCCAGCAGTAGACAGGGGTATGGCTACACCTTC.

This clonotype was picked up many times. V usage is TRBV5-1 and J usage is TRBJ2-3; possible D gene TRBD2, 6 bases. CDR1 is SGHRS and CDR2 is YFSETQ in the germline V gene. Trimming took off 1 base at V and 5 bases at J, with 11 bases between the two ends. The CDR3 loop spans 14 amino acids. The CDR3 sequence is CASSLFPGEDTQYF. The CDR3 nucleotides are TGCGCCAGCAGCTTGTTTCCGGGGGAAGATACGCAGTATTTT.

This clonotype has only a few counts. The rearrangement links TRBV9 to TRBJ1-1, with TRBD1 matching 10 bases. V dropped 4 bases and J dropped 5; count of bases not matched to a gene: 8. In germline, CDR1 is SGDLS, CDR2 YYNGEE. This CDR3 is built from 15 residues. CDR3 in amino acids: CASSFTGTGATEAFF. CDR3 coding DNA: TGTGCCAGCAGCTTTACCGGGACAGGGGCAACTGAAGCTTTCTTT.

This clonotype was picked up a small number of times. CDR3 sequence reads: CASSADIPGTQYF. In DNA form, the CDR3 reads TGTGCCAGCAGCGCCGACATCCCGGGGACCCAGTACTTC. V is TRBV7-3 and J is TRBJ2-5; D remains ambiguous. The CDR3 extends over 13 amino acids. CDR1 and CDR2 (germline): SGHTA, FQGTGA. V lost 5 bases to trimming and J lost 7 bases, with 14 bases between them.

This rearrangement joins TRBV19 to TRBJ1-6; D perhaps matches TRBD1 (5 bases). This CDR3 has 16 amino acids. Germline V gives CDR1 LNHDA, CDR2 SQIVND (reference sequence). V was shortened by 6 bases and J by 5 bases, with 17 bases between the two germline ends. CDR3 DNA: TGTGCCAGTAGCCCGGGGCCGGGGGTGAATAATTCACCCCTCCACTTT. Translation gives CASSPGPGVNNSPLHF.

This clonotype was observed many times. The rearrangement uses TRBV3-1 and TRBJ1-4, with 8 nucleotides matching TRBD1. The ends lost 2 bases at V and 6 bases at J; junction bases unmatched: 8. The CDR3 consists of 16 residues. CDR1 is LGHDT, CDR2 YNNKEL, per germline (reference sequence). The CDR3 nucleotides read TGTGCCAGCAGCCAACCCGCGACAGGGGTTGATGAAAAACTGTTTTTT. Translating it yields CASSQPATGVDEKLFF.

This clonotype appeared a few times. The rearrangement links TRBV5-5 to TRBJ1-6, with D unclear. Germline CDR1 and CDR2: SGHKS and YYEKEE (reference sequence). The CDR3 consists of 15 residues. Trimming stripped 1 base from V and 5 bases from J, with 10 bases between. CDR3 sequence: CASSLYSADNSPLHF. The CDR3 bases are TGTGCCAGCAGCTTGTATTCAGCCGATAATTCACCCCTCCACTTT.

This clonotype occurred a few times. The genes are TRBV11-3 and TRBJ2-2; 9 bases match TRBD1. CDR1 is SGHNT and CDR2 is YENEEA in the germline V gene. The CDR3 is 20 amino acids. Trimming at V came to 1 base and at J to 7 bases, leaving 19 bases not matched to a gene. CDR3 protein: CASSLAPDRGPVVYIGELFF. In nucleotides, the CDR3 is TGTGCCAGCAGCTTAGCCCCGGACAGGGGACCCGTCGTTTATATCGGGGAGCTGTTTTTT.

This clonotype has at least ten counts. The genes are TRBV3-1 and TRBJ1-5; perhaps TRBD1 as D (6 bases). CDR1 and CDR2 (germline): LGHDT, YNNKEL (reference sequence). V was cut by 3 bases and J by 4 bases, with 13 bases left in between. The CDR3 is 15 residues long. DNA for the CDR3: TGTGCCAGCAGCCAGGCAGGGGAAAGGAATCAGCCCCAGCATTTT. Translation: CASSQAGERNQPQHF.

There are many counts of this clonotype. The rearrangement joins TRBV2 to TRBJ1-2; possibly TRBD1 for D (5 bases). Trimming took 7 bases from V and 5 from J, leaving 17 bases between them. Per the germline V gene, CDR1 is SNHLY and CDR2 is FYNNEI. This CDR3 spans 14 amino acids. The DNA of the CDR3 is TGTGCCAGCAAGAGACAGCGCCCGATGTATGGCTACACCTTC. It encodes CASKRQRPMYGYTF.

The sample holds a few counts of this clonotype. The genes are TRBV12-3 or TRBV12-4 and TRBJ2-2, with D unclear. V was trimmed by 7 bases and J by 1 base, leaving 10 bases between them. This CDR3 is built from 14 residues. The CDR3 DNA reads TGTGCCAGCACCATCCTACAGAACACCGGGGAGCTGTTTTTT. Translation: CASTILQNTGELFF.

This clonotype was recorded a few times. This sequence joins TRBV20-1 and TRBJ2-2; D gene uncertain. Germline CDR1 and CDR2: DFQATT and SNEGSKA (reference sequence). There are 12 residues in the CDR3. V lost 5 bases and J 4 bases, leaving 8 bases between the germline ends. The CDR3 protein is CSAPHLTGELFF. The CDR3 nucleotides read TGCAGTGCTCCACATCTCACCGGGGAGCTGTTTTTT.

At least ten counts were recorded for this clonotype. This CDR3 reads CASSEWLQNTEAFF. The CDR3 DNA sequence: TGTGCCAGCAGTGAGTGGTTACAAAACACTGAAGCTTTCTTT. V usage is TRBV6-1 and J usage is TRBJ1-1; D uncertain. This CDR3 is built from 14 residues. The V gene's germline CDR1 is MNHNS and CDR2 SASEGT. Deletions cut 3 bases from V and 2 bases from J, with 10 bases between.

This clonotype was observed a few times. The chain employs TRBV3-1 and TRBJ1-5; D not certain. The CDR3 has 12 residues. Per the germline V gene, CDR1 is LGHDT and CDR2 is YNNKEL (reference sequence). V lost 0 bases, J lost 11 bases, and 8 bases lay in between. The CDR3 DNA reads TGTGCCAGCAGCCAAGAAGGCGGGACCCAGCATTTT. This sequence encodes CASSQEGGTQHF.

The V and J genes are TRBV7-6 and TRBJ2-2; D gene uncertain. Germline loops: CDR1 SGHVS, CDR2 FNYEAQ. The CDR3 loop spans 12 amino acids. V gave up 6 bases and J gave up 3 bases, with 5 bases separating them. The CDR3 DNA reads TGTGCCAGCAGGTTGGACACCGGGGAGCTGTTTTTT. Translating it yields CASRLDTGELFF.

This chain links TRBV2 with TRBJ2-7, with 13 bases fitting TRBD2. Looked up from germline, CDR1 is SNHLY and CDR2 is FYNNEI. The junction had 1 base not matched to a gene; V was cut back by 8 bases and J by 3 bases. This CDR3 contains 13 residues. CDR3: CASWTSGGYEQYF. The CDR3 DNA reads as TGTGCCAGCTGGACTAGCGGGGGCTACGAGCAGTACTTC. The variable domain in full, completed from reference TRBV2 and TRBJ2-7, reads EPEVTQTPSHQVTQMGQEVILRCVPISNHLYFYWYRQILGQKVEFLVSFYNNEISEKSEIFDDQFSVERPDGSNFTLKIRSTKLEDSAMYFCASWTSGGYEQYFGPGTRLTVT.